This T cell receptor beta chain originates from a study of blood T cell repertoires in COVID-19. Overall study: T cells, B-cell-depleted T cells, or PBMCs provided the cDNA or gDNA that served as material.

Germline V gene data show CDR1 as SGDLS and CDR2 as YYNGEE. The CDR3 sequence is 15 residues long. V was trimmed by 0 bases and J by 2 bases, leaving 12 bases between them. Sequenced by immunoSEQ multiplex PCR; TCRdb stores in-frame clones only, minus some. The table records 130,000 or so clones, 75% to 85% of them present only once. The rearrangement joins TRBV9 to TRBJ2-7, with D perhaps TRBD1 (6 bases). This clonotype was obtained from a man of 80 years or more with acute or convalescent COVID-19. The specimen was peripheral blood. CDR3 sequence reads: CASSVGDTVAYEQYF. In nucleotides, the CDR3 is TGTGCCAGCAGCGTAGGGGACACAGTAGCCTACGAGCAGTACTTC.